This entry lists 15 T cell receptor beta chains sequenced from one sample in a study of yellow fever vaccine responses in identical twins. TCRdb independently ran MiXCR on the RT-PCR reads; one entry per CDR3 protein. In the table there are a few thousand distinct CDR3 sequences, about 77% of which are singletons. Sequenced here: T cells from blood (PBMCs), unsorted or a sorted subset (not recorded which), sampled before or after yellow fever vaccination (not recorded which). The receptors derive from a woman aged 18 to 35 who received the yellow fever vaccine.

The chain combines TRBV6-1 with TRBJ2-1; 8 bases align to TRBD2. After removal of 7 bases from V and 2 bases from J, the junction contained 7 bases not matched to a gene. Germline V gene sequence: CDR1 MNHNS, CDR2 SASEGT. The CDR3 has 15 amino acids. CDR3 coding DNA: TGTGCCAGCAACCTTATAGCGGGGACCTACAATGAGCAGTTCTTC. This translates into CASNLIAGTYNEQFF.

The V call is TRBV6-5, the J call TRBJ1-2; D remains ambiguous. Trimming removed 2 bases at V and 5 bases at J, with 9 bases between. CDR1 and CDR2 from the germline V gene are MNHEY and SVGAGI. The CDR3 runs 13 residues. The CDR3 protein is CASSYTREYGYTF. The CDR3 nucleotides read TGTGCCAGCAGTTACACCAGAGAATATGGCTACACCTTC.

V usage is TRBV5-1 and J usage is TRBJ2-3; 11 nucleotides align to TRBD1. Germline V lookup: CDR1 SGHRS, CDR2 YFSETQ. The CDR3 contains 14 residues. V dropped 4 bases and J dropped 10; count of bases not matched to a gene: 8. The CDR3 nucleotides read TGCGCCAGCAGCCCGGGACAGGGGGGTCCTTCGCAGTATTTT. Protein product: CASSPGQGGPSQYF.

The chain recombines TRBV7-2 with TRBJ2-1; perhaps TRBD2 as D (6 bases). Germline V lookup: CDR1 SGHTA, CDR2 FQGNSA. V was cut by 3 bases and J by 13 bases, with 10 bases left in between. The CDR3 loop spans 11 amino acids. The DNA for the CDR3 is TGTGCCAGCAGCTTTTGGGACTCACAGTTCTTC. This translates into CASSFWDSQFF.

The chain employs TRBV7-6 and TRBJ1-5; D may be TRBD1 (6 bases). CDR1 and CDR2 (germline): SGHVS, FNYEAQ. V lost 5 bases and J 6 bases, leaving 11 bases between the germline ends. This CDR3 contains 13 residues. CDR3 coding DNA: TGTGCCAGCAGCCCAAGCAGGGGTCAGCCCCAGCATTTT. Encoded protein: CASSPSRGQPQHF.

The chain recombines TRBV20-1 with TRBJ2-1; the D is unclear. Per the germline V gene, CDR1 is DFQATT and CDR2 is SNEGSKA (reference sequence). This CDR3 has 12 residues. V dropped 6 bases and J dropped 7 bases, with 13 bases sitting between them. The CDR3 sequence is CSANFPPNEQFF. In nucleotides, the CDR3 is TGCAGTGCCAATTTCCCCCCAAATGAGCAGTTCTTC.

The V call is TRBV29-1, the J call TRBJ1-1; D gene unclear. The CDR3 runs 12 residues. The germline V and J ends were trimmed by 7 bases and 5 bases, with 14 bases remaining between them. Germline lookup yields CDR1 SQVTM and CDR2 ANQGSEA. Written as DNA, the CDR3 is TGCAGCGCCCACCCGCTGGGGACTGAAGCTTTCTTT. Translating gives CSAHPLGTEAFF.

The rearrangement links TRBV10-3 to TRBJ1-2; the D gene is possibly TRBD1 (6 bases). Germline values: CDR1 ENHRY, CDR2 SYGVKD. Trimming took 3 bases from V and 8 from J, leaving 10 bases between them. The CDR3 spans 12 residues. The CDR3 reads CAISEHRDGYTF. In DNA, the CDR3 is TGTGCCATCAGTGAACACAGGGACGGCTACACCTTC.

There are a few counts of this clonotype. The chain is built from TRBV12-3 or TRBV12-4 and TRBJ1-5, with D uncertain. V lost 7 bases and J 3 bases, leaving 7 bases between the germline ends. The CDR3 loop spans 12 amino acids. CDR3 sequence (DNA): TGTGCCAGCACAAGATCCAATCAGCCCCAGCATTTT. Translated, it gives CASTRSNQPQHF.

This chain connects TRBV28 to TRBJ2-3; the match to TRBD2 covers 9 bases. Trimming at V came to 9 bases and at J to 2 bases, leaving 9 bases not matched to a gene. This CDR3 contains 15 residues. Germline CDR1 reads MDHEN; CDR2 reads SYDVKM. The CDR3 protein is CARSPGLAHTDTQYF. The DNA for the CDR3 is TGTGCCAGAAGTCCGGGACTAGCACACACAGATACGCAGTATTTT.

Only a few counts were recorded for this clonotype. The rearrangement links TRBV10-3 to TRBJ2-7; D gene uncertain. Trimming pared 3 bases from V and 3 bases from J, leaving 3 bases between. The CDR3 is 11 amino acids. Germline assignment: CDR1 ENHRY and CDR2 SYGVKD. The CDR3 DNA sequence: TGTGCCATCAGTGAATACTACGAGCAGTACGTC. As protein: CAISEYYEQYV.

The genes are TRBV3-1 and TRBJ2-1, with D perhaps TRBD1 (5 bases). V was clipped by 3 bases and J by 10 bases, with 7 bases between them. The germline CDR1 and CDR2 sequences are LGHDT and YNNKEL (reference sequence). CDR3 size: 11 residues. DNA for the CDR3: TGTGCCAGCAGCCAGACAGCAGAGCAGTTCTTC. It translates to CASSQTAEQFF.

The rearrangement links TRBV7-9 to TRBJ2-3; D call uncertain. Germline V lookup: CDR1 SEHNR, CDR2 FQNEAQ (reference sequence). Trimming pared 4 bases from V and 6 bases from J, leaving 8 bases between. This CDR3 is built from 12 residues. DNA for the CDR3: TGTGCCAGCAGCTACACGAAGGATACGCAGTATTTT. Translated: CASSYTKDTQYF.

The chain is built from TRBV6-2 or TRBV6-3 and TRBJ1-1; no clear D gene. With 7 bases removed from V and 0 bases from J, the gap between germline ends came to 18 bases. Germline V gives CDR1 MNHEY, CDR2 SVGEGT. The CDR3 covers 16 residues. This chain's CDR3 is CASKPALQELNTEAFF. The CDR3 DNA follows: TGTGCCAGCAAGCCTGCCCTTCAAGAGCTGAACACTGAAGCTTTCTTT.

This sequence joins TRBV29-1 and TRBJ1-1; D is unclear. Trimming pared 5 bases from V and 1 base from J, leaving 11 bases between. The CDR3 is 13 residues long. Germline CDR1 reads SQVTM; CDR2 reads ANQGSEA. The CDR3 nucleotides read TGCAGCGTTCAAACTACAGAGAACACTGAAGCTTTCTTT. Its translation: CSVQTTENTEAFF. The complete variable domain, with remaining parts taken from reference TRBV29-1 and TRBJ1-1, reads SAVISQKPSRDICQRGTSLTIQCQVDSQVTMMFWYRQQPGQSLTLIATANQGSEATYESGFVIDKFPISRPNLTFSTLTVSNMSPEDSSIYLCSVQTTENTEAFFGQGTRLTVV.